A single sample gave rise to the 23 T cell receptor beta chains below, sequenced in a study of shared clonotypes between healthy human individuals. TCRdb keeps only in-frame clones here, not all; method: immunoSEQ multiplex PCR. The sample yields about 980,000 clones, 70% to 85% seen once. The specimen was memory CD4+ T cells sorted from blood. Subset reported: CD45RA-negative fraction. The receptors were sampled from a man in his late teens or twenties in good health.

On this clone itself: Other DNA sequences in the same sample also yield this CDR3. The chain employs TRBV11-2 and TRBJ1-4; D call uncertain. The V gene's germline CDR1 is SGHAT and CDR2 FQNNGV. This CDR3 contains 14 residues. Trimming shortened V by 1 base and J by 6 bases, and 9 bases separated the two germline ends. CDR3 protein: CASSLVFRDEKLFF. CDR3 bases: TGTGCCAGCAGCTTAGTCTTCCGGGATGAAAAACTGTTTTTT.

This sequence joins TRBV6-1 and TRBJ2-5; maybe TRBD1 (6 bases). CDR3 length equals 12 residues. From germline, CDR1 is MNHNS and CDR2 SASEGT. The V end lost 7 bases, the J end lost 5 bases, and 11 bases lay between the germline ends. CDR3 sequence reads: CASTQGLETQYF. The CDR3 coding sequence is TGTGCCAGCACCCAGGGGTTGGAGACCCAGTACTTC.

The chain carries TRBV6-5 and TRBJ1-6; D remains unclear. Germline-derived CDR1 and CDR2 are MNHEY and SVGAGI. The CDR3 consists of 14 residues. Deletions cut 7 bases from V and 6 bases from J, with 13 bases between. The chain's CDR3 is CASTKTLSNSPLHF. The CDR3 nucleotides are TGTGCCAGCACCAAAACCCTTTCTAATTCACCCCTCCACTTT.

CDR3 sequence (DNA): TGTGCCAGCAGTTTATCAGGGAAATCAAGCACAGATACGCAGTATTTT. This encodes CASSLSGKSSTDTQYF. The V gene is TRBV28, the J gene TRBJ2-3, with D possibly being TRBD1 (5 bases). In germline, CDR1 is MDHEN, CDR2 SYDVKM. V was cut by 1 base and J by 0 bases, with 11 bases left in between. This CDR3 has 16 residues.

V usage is TRBV9 and J usage is TRBJ2-3; maybe TRBD2 (6 bases). Germline lookup yields CDR1 SGDLS and CDR2 YYNGEE. The V gene lost 0 bases and the J gene lost 5 bases, with 16 bases spanning the gap. This CDR3 region has 16 residues. CDR3 protein: CASSVATGLPGDTQYF. DNA for the CDR3: TGTGCCAGCAGCGTAGCTACTGGACTACCCGGAGATACGCAGTATTTT.

The rearrangement uses TRBV4-1 and TRBJ2-5, with D perhaps matching TRBD2 (5 bases). V lost 1 base and J 0 bases, leaving 12 bases between the germline ends. Looked up from germline, CDR1 is MGHRA and CDR2 is YSYEKL. This CDR3 contains 16 residues. The CDR3 bases are TGCGCCAGCAGCCAAGTTCTCTACGGGAACCAAGAGACCCAGTACTTC. As protein: CASSQVLYGNQETQYF.

To note about this clone: The same CDR3 is also encoded by other DNA sequences in this sample. CDR3 in amino acids: CASSLTSYEQYF. In DNA form, the CDR3 reads TGCGCCAGTTCGTTAACTTCTTACGAGCAGTACTTC. The rearrangement links TRBV5-1 to TRBJ2-7; no firm D call. Germline V gene data show CDR1 as SGHRS and CDR2 as YFSETQ. This CDR3 spans 12 amino acids. V was clipped by 8 bases and J by 4 bases, with 13 bases between them.

The V gene is TRBV15, the J gene TRBJ2-7, with D unresolved. The CDR3 loop spans 15 amino acids. V was shortened by 1 base and J by 2 bases, with 12 bases between the two germline ends. Per germline, CDR1 LNHNV and CDR2 YYDKDF (reference sequence). The CDR3 reads CATSRGARQAYEQYF. The CDR3, as DNA: TGTGCCACCAGCAGAGGGGCACGACAAGCCTACGAGCAGTACTTC.

This chain uses TRBV7-3 with TRBJ1-1, with D possibly being TRBD1 (6 bases). The V gene lost 2 bases and the J gene lost 0 bases, with 16 bases spanning the gap. The CDR3 is 17 residues long. The V gene's germline CDR1 is SGHTA and CDR2 FQGTGA. DNA for the CDR3: TGTGCCAGCAGCTTATACAGGGCTGGGGATGTGAACACTGAAGCTTTCTTT. This gives the protein CASSLYRAGDVNTEAFF.

Note on this clone: The sample contains more than one DNA sequence encoding this CDR3. The chain uses TRBV7-2 and TRBJ2-1; 9 bases map to TRBD2. This CDR3 region has 14 residues. Trimming at V came to 1 base and at J to 7 bases, leaving 2 bases not matched to a gene. Germline V gene data show CDR1 as SGHTA and CDR2 as FQGNSA. In DNA, the CDR3 is TGTGCCAGCAGCTTAGGCGGGAGGGGGAATGAGCAGTTCTTC. Translated: CASSLGGRGNEQFF. The full variable domain, with the rest looked up from reference TRBV7-2 and TRBJ2-1, is GAGVSQSPSNKVTEKGKDVELRCDPISGHTALYWYRQSLGQGLEFLIYFQGNSAPDKSGLPSDRFSAERTGGSVSTLTIQRTQQEDSAVYLCASSLGGRGNEQFFGPGTRLTVL.

This clone was detected once. This chain links TRBV6-5 with TRBJ2-4; tentatively, D is TRBD2 (5 bases). CDR1 is MNHEY and CDR2 is SVGAGI in the germline V gene. CDR3 length: 13 amino acids. Trimming stripped 5 bases from V and 4 bases from J, with 9 bases between. CDR3 region: CASSPGGKNIQYF. The CDR3 coding sequence is TGTGCCAGCAGTCCAGGCGGGAAAAACATTCAGTACTTC.

This clone was detected a few times. This chain links TRBV13 with TRBJ1-6; 8 bases map to TRBD1. With 0 bases clipped from V and 9 bases from J, the junction kept 4 bases outside the gene matches. This CDR3 has 15 residues. Looked up from germline, CDR1 is PRHDT and CDR2 is FYEKMQ (reference sequence). The DNA of the CDR3 is TGTGCCAGCAGCTTAGGACAGGGGGGCGGTTCACCCCTCCACTTT. This encodes CASSLGQGGGSPLHF.

As to this clone: A much larger clone lies one base from this, so it may be a read error. Within the sample, other DNA sequences also encode this same CDR3. The chain couples TRBV5-4 to TRBJ1-1; D not resolved. Germline V gene lookup returns CDR1 SGHNT and CDR2 YYREEE (reference sequence). This CDR3 has 13 amino acids. V dropped 1 base and J dropped 1 base, with 5 bases sitting between them. CDR3 amino acids: CASSLQENTEAFF. The CDR3 DNA reads as TGTGCCAGCAGCTTGCAGGAGAACACTGAAGCTTTCTTT.

The J gene is TRBJ2-4, the V gene TRBV29-1; D might be TRBD1 (6 bases). This CDR3 is built from 12 residues. Trimming removed 8 bases from V and 5 bases from J, with 13 bases in between. Germline loops: CDR1 SQVTM, CDR2 ANQGSEA. This CDR3 reads CSMRAGENIQYF. The CDR3 DNA reads as TGCAGCATGAGAGCAGGGGAAAACATTCAGTACTTC.

The table lists this clone with a few counts. The rearrangement uses TRBV30 and TRBJ1-5; D might be TRBD1 (6 bases). The CDR3 runs 15 residues. The V end was cut by 0 bases, the J end by 1 base, with 10 bases between. The germline V gene has CDR1 GTSNPN and CDR2 SVGIG (reference sequence). The CDR3 protein is CAWSVRGGSNQPQHF. In nucleotides, the CDR3 is TGTGCCTGGAGTGTACGAGGGGGGAGCAATCAGCCCCAGCATTTT. The variable domain in full, completed from reference TRBV30 and TRBJ1-5, reads SQTIHQWPATLVQPVGSPLSLECTVEGTSNPNLYWYRQAAGRGLQLLFYSVGIGQISSEVPQNLSASRPQDRQFILSSKKLLLSDSGFYLCAWSVRGGSNQPQHFGDGTRLSIL.

Remarks on this clone: The sample has other DNA sequences that encode this CDR3 too. The chain carries TRBV7-6 and TRBJ2-1; 9 bases are a match to TRBD2. The CDR3 totals 12 residues. Germline V lookup: CDR1 SGHVS, CDR2 FNYEAQ. V lost 4 bases, J lost 12 bases, and 4 bases stayed unmatched. The DNA for the CDR3 is TGTGCCAGCAGCTCGGTGACTAGCGGGCAGTTCTTC. Translating it yields CASSSVTSGQFF.

This clone was counted only a few times. The rearrangement links TRBV6-6 to TRBJ2-2; D not certain. Between the trimmed V and J ends, which lost 10 bases and 0 bases, there was a span of 12 bases. The CDR3 runs to 14 residues. The germline CDR1 and CDR2 sequences are MNHNY and SVGAGI (reference sequence). CDR3 protein: CATPGGANTGELFF. The CDR3 coding sequence is TGTGCCACTCCTGGCGGAGCGAACACCGGGGAGCTGTTTTTT.

The rearrangement uses TRBV5-1 and TRBJ2-2, with D tentatively TRBD1 or TRBD2 (6 bases each). V was cut by 5 bases and J by 7 bases, with 15 bases left in between. This CDR3 has 14 amino acids. CDR1 SGHRS and CDR2 YFSETQ come from the germline V gene. The CDR3 reads CASRIGGGDGELFF. The CDR3 nucleotides read TGCGCCAGCAGGATCGGGGGCGGAGACGGGGAGCTGTTTTTT. Using reference TRBV5-1 and TRBJ2-2 for the parts outside the CDR3, the full variable domain is KAGVTQTPRYLIKTRGQQVTLSCSPISGHRSVSWYQQTPGQGLQFLFEYFSETQRNKGNFPGRFSGRQFSNSRSEMNVSTLELGDSALYLCASRIGGGDGELFFGEGSRLTVL.

Details on this clone: Other nucleotide sequences from this sample produce the same CDR3. V and J are TRBV5-1 and TRBJ2-7; D uncertain. Germline-derived CDR1 and CDR2 are SGHRS and YFSETQ. The CDR3 is 13 residues long. Trimming removed 0 bases at V and 4 bases at J, with 8 bases between. The CDR3 reads CASSLVSSYEQYF. CDR3 sequence (DNA): TGCGCCAGCAGCTTGGTTTCTTCGTACGAGCAGTACTTC.

The J gene is TRBJ1-4, the V gene TRBV18; 7 bases are shared with TRBD1. The germline V gene has CDR1 KGHSH and CDR2 LQKENI. The V segment lost 1 base and the J segment 8 bases; nucleotides outside the gene matches: 13. The CDR3 has 17 residues. The CDR3 loop is CASSPLITQGLDEKLFF. CDR3 bases: TGTGCCAGCTCACCACTCATAACACAGGGGTTAGACGAAAAACTGTTTTTT. The full variable domain, in which reference TRBV18 and TRBJ1-4 provide the parts outside the CDR3, is NAGVMQNPRHLVRRRGQEARLRCSPMKGHSHVYWYRQLPEEGLKFMVYLQKENIIDESGMPKERFSAEFPKEGPSILRIQQVVRGDSAAYFCASSPLITQGLDEKLFFGSGTQLSVL.

The rearrangement uses TRBV6-1 and TRBJ2-7; 7 nucleotides agree with TRBD2. The CDR3 runs to 15 residues. Germline loops: CDR1 MNHNS, CDR2 SASEGT. J lost 2 bases, V lost 5 bases, and 9 bases had no gene match. CDR3 nucleotide sequence: TGTGCCAGCAGTTCCGGGGGAGGGCCCACCTACGAGCAGTACTTC. Translation gives CASSSGGGPTYEQYF.

This clone was detected a few times. CDR3 loop: CASSFPGWSTGELFF. In nucleotides, the CDR3 is TGCGCCAGCAGCTTTCCGGGGTGGTCCACCGGGGAGCTGTTTTTT. V usage is TRBV5-1 and J usage is TRBJ2-2; weak D call: TRBD2 (5 bases). The germline V and J ends were trimmed by 2 bases and 4 bases, with 12 bases remaining between them. CDR3 length: 15 residues. Germline values: CDR1 SGHRS, CDR2 YFSETQ.

This clone was seen a single time. The gene calls are TRBV5-1 and TRBJ1-3; TRBD1 might be the D (6 bases). Looked up from germline, CDR1 is SGHRS and CDR2 is YFSETQ. The CDR3 runs to 16 residues. V was shortened by 5 bases and J by 0 bases, with 15 bases between the two germline ends. This chain's CDR3 is CASSQTTGPSGNTIYF. DNA for the CDR3: TGCGCCAGCAGTCAGACCACAGGGCCCTCTGGAAACACCATATATTTT.